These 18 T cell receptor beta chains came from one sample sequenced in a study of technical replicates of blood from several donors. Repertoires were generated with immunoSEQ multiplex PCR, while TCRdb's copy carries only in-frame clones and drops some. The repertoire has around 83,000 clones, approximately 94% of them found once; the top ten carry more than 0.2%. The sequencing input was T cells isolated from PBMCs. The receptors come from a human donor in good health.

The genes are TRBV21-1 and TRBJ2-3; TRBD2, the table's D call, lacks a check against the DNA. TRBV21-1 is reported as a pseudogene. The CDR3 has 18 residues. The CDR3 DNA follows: TGTGCCAGCAGCGCCGCCCGGGGAGGGGCTTCTAGCACAGATACGCAGTATTTT. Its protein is CASSAARGGASSTDTQYF.

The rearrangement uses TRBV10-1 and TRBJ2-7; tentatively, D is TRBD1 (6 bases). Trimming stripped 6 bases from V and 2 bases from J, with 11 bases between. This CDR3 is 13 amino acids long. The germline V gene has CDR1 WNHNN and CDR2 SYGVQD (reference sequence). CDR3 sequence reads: CASSSDSTYEQYF. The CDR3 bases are TGCGCCAGCAGCTCGGACAGCACCTACGAGCAGTACTTC.

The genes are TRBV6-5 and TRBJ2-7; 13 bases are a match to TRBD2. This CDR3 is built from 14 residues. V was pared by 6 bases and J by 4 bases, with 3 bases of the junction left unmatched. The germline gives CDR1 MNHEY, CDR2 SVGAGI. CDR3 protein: CASSRTSGSYEQYF. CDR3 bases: TGTGCCAGCAGCCGGACTAGCGGGAGTTACGAGCAGTACTTC.

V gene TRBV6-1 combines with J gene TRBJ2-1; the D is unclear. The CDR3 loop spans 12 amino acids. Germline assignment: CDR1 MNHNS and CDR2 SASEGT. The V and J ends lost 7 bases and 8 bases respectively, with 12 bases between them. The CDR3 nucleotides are TGTGCCAGCAAGACTCCCTGGGATGAGCAGTTCTTC. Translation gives CASKTPWDEQFF.

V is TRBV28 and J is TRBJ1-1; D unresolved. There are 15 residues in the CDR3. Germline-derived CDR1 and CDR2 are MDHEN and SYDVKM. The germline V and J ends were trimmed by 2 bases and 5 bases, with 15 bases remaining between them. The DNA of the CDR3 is TGTGCCAGCAGTTTAGGGCTCGAGGGCGGGACTGAAGCTTTCTTT. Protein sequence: CASSLGLEGGTEAFF.

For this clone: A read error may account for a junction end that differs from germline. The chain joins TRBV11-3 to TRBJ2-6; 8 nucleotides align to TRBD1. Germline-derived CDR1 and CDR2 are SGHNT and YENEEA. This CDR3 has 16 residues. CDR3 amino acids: CASSLGVEDRAYFRAF. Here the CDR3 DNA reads TGTGCCAGCAGCTTAGGAGTTGAGGACAGGGCCTATTTTAGGGCTTTC.

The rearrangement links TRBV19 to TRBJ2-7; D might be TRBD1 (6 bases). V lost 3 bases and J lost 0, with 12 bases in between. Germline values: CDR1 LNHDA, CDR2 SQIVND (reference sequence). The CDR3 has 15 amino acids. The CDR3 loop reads CASSMGHQSSYEQYF. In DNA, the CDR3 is TGTGCCAGTAGTATGGGACACCAAAGCTCCTACGAGCAGTACTTC.

CDR3 DNA sequence: TGTGCCAGCAGTCGGTACCAAGAGACCCAGTACTTC. Residues: CASSRYQETQYF. The chain employs TRBV28 and TRBJ2-5; no reliable D call. Germline V lookup: CDR1 MDHEN, CDR2 SYDVKM. Trimming took off 5 bases at V and 0 bases at J, with 4 bases between the two ends. This CDR3 has 12 amino acids.

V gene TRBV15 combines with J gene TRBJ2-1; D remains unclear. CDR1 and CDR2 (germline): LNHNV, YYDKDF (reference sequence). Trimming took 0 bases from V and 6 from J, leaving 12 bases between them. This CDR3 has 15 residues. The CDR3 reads CATSRDTEVFNEQFF. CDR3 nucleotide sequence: TGTGCCACCAGCAGAGATACCGAGGTATTCAATGAGCAGTTCTTC.

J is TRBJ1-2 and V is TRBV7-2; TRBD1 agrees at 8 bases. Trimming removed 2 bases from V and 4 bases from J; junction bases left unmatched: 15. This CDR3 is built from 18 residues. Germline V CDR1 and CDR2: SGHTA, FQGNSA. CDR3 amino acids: CASSLFGTGSLSSYGYTF. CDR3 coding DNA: TGTGCCAGCAGCTTATTTGGGACAGGTTCCTTAAGTAGCTATGGCTACACCTTC.

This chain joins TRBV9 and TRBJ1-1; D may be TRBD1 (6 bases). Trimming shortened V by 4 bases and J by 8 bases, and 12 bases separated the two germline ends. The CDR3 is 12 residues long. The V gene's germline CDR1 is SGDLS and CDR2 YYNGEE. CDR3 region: CASSTTGTEAFF. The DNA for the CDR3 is TGTGCCAGCAGCACCACAGGGACCGAAGCTTTCTTT. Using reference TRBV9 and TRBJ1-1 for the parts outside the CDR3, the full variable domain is DSGVTQTPKHLITATGQRVTLRCSPRSGDLSVYWYQQSLDQGLQFLIQYYNGEERAKGNILERFSAQQFPDLHSELNLSSLELGDSALYFCASSTTGTEAFFGQGTRLTVV.

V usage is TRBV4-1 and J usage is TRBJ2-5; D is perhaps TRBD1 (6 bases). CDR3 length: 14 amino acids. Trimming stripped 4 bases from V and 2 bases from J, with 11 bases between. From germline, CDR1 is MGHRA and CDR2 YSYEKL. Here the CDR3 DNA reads TGCGCCAGCAGCCGACAGGTTGAGCAAGAGACCCAGTACTTC. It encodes CASSRQVEQETQYF.

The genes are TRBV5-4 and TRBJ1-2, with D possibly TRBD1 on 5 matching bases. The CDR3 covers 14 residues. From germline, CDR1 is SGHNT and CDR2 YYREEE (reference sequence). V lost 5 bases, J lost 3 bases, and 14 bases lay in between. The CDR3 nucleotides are TGTGCCAGCAGTAACGGACCGGGGGACTATGGCTACACCTTC. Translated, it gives CASSNGPGDYGYTF.

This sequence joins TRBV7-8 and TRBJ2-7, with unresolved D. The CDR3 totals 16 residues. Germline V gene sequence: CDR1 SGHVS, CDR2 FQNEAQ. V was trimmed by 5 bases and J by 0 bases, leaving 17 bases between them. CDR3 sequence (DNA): TGTGCCAGCAGCGAATACCAGTTCCTTCTCTCCTACGAGCAGTACTTC. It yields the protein CASSEYQFLLSYEQYF.

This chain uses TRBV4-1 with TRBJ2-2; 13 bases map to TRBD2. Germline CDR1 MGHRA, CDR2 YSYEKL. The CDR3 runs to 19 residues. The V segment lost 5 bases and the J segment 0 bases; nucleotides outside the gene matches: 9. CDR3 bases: TGCGCCAGCAGCGTTCTCGGACTAGCGGGGGTAGCGAACACCGGGGAGCTGTTTTTT. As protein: CASSVLGLAGVANTGELFF.

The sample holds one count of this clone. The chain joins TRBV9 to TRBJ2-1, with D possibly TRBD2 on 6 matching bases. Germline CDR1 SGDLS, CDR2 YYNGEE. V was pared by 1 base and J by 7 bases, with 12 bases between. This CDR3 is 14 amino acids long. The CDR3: CASSVYPSDNEQFF. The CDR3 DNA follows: TGTGCCAGCAGCGTATATCCTAGCGATAATGAGCAGTTCTTC.

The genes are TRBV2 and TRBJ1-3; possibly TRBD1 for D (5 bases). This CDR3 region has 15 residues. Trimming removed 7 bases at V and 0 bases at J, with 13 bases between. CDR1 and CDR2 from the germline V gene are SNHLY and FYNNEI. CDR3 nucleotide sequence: TGTGCCAGCAATCCGGACACAACCTCTGGAAACACCATATATTTT. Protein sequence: CASNPDTTSGNTIYF.

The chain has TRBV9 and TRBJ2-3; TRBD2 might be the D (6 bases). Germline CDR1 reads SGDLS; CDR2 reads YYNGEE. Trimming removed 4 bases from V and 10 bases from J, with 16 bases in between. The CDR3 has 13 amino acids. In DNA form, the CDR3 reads TGTGCCAGCAGCTCTAGCGAAAGGCCTGCGCAGTATTTT. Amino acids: CASSSSERPAQYF.